One sample yielded the 24 T cell receptor beta chains listed below, sequenced in a study of T cell repertoires in cytomegalovirus infection. These receptors' targets are unknown. TCRdb called the reads again in MiXCR, with one record for every CDR3 protein. The table records about 110,000 distinct CDR3 sequences, about 30% of them present only once. The sequencing used CD8+ T cells from cultured PBMCs, collected from culture after CMV antigen stimulation. The receptors originated from a human donor in good health (CMV status not recorded). Some clones in this sample may be carry-over from other donors' samples.

The chain recombines TRBV4-2 with TRBJ1-1, with D perhaps TRBD1 (5 bases). Trimming removed 1 base from V and 5 bases from J, with 14 bases in between. The germline gives CDR1 LGHNA, CDR2 YNFKEQ. The CDR3 totals 15 residues. CDR3 nucleotide sequence: TGTGCCAGCAGCCAAGTCCTCAGGGAGCGGACTGAAGCTTTCTTT. Translating gives CASSQVLRERTEAFF.

This clonotype was counted only a few times. V gene TRBV7-6 combines with J gene TRBJ2-5; tentative D call: TRBD2 (7 bases). Trimming removed 5 bases from V and 1 base from J, with 14 bases in between. The CDR3 is 15 residues long. CDR1 and CDR2 from the germline V gene are SGHVS and FNYEAQ. In DNA, the CDR3 is TGTGCCAGCAGCACCCCGGCGGGGGCCCAAGAGACCCAGTACTTC. Protein sequence: CASSTPAGAQETQYF.

This clonotype has a handful of counts. The CDR3: CASSPGTGGRETQYF. The CDR3 DNA is TGTGCCAGCAGCCCTGGCACAGGGGGACGGGAGACCCAGTACTTC. The chain is built from TRBV28 and TRBJ2-5; 8 bases fit TRBD1. This CDR3 has 15 residues. The V segment lost 6 bases and the J segment 5 bases; nucleotides outside the gene matches: 11. Per the germline V gene, CDR1 is MDHEN and CDR2 is SYDVKM.

This clonotype occurred a few times. The V gene is TRBV28, the J gene TRBJ1-1; D is ambiguous. This CDR3 spans 11 amino acids. Germline CDR1 is MDHEN and CDR2 is SYDVKM. Deletions cut 5 bases from V and 7 bases from J, with 8 bases between. CDR3 region: CASSDLVEAFF. The CDR3 DNA is TGTGCCAGCAGTGACCTCGTTGAAGCTTTCTTT.

The sample holds many counts of this clonotype. This chain joins TRBV19 and TRBJ2-7, with 10 bases that match TRBD1. CDR1 is LNHDA and CDR2 is SQIVND in the germline V gene (reference sequence). J gave up 2 bases and V 4 bases, and 5 bases lay outside the gene matches. The CDR3 extends over 15 amino acids. The CDR3 sequence: CASSTGTGVAYEQYF. In DNA form, the CDR3 reads TGTGCCAGTAGTACCGGGACAGGGGTCGCCTACGAGCAGTACTTC.

This clonotype has only a few counts. The chain has TRBV27 and TRBJ2-1, with 8 bases matching TRBD1. Unmatched junction bases numbered 8, after V lost 5 bases and J lost 5 bases. CDR3 length: 15 amino acids. Germline V gene sequence: CDR1 MNHEY, CDR2 SMNVEV (reference sequence). The CDR3 coding sequence is TGTGCCAGCAGTCACCCCGGGACAGGAGACAATGAGCAGTTCTTC. This codes for CASSHPGTGDNEQFF.

The rearrangement joins TRBV25-1 to TRBJ1-2; no reliable D call. The CDR3 extends over 13 amino acids. Per the germline V gene, CDR1 is MGHDK and CDR2 is SYGVNS. V lost 6 bases and J lost 3, with 11 bases in between. The CDR3 protein is CASSAMADYGYTF. DNA for the CDR3: TGTGCCAGCAGCGCGATGGCTGACTATGGCTACACCTTC.

This clonotype was counted at least ten times. The V and J genes are TRBV7-6 and TRBJ2-5; D is perhaps TRBD1 or TRBD2 (6 bases each). Germline V gene data show CDR1 as SGHVS and CDR2 as FNYEAQ. This CDR3 spans 14 amino acids. The ends were cut back, 5 bases at V and 4 bases at J, with 14 bases in the middle. The CDR3 spells CASSPPGARETQYF. CDR3 sequence (DNA): TGTGCCAGCAGCCCCCCGGGGGCAAGAGAGACCCAGTACTTC.

The chain combines TRBV19 with TRBJ1-2, with D maybe TRBD1 (6 bases). V lost 3 bases and J lost 4, with 12 bases in between. This CDR3 has 14 residues. Germline loops: CDR1 LNHDA, CDR2 SQIVND (reference sequence). The CDR3 spells CASSMGRTAYGYTF. The CDR3 DNA sequence: TGTGCCAGTAGTATGGGTCGGACAGCCTATGGCTACACCTTC.

This clonotype came up a few times. V usage is TRBV24-1 and J usage is TRBJ2-1; 13 bases map to TRBD2. Germline V gene sequence: CDR1 KGHDR, CDR2 SFDVKD. This CDR3 comprises 14 residues. V lost 10 bases to trimming and J lost 3 bases; unmatched junction nucleotides: 2. CDR3 in amino acids: CATGLAGNYNEQFF. Here the CDR3 DNA reads TGTGCCACGGGACTAGCGGGAAACTACAATGAGCAGTTCTTC.

This clonotype came up many times. The V call is TRBV6-5, the J call TRBJ1-1; D is unresolved. The V and J ends lost 2 bases and 1 base respectively, with 14 bases between them. Germline CDR1 reads MNHEY; CDR2 reads SVGAGI. This CDR3 spans 16 amino acids. The CDR3 spells CASSYLRTSENTEAFF. DNA of the CDR3: TGTGCCAGCAGTTACCTTAGGACGTCGGAGAACACTGAAGCTTTCTTT.

The chain is built from TRBV7-9 and TRBJ1-1; possible D gene TRBD1, 5 bases. The CDR3 consists of 12 residues. Deletions cut 6 bases from V and 6 bases from J, with 11 bases between. Germline values: CDR1 SEHNR, CDR2 FQNEAQ (reference sequence). CDR3 amino acids: CASSPGISEAFF. CDR3 nucleotide sequence: TGTGCCAGCAGTCCAGGGATCTCTGAAGCTTTCTTT.

There are a few counts of this clonotype. The CDR3 region has the DNA TGTGCCAGCATAAACATCTACAATGAGCAGTTCTTC. It encodes CASINIYNEQFF. The chain combines TRBV5-6 with TRBJ2-1; D not certain. This CDR3 comprises 12 residues. V lost 6 bases to trimming and J lost 3 bases, with 7 bases between them. Germline lookup yields CDR1 SGHDT and CDR2 YYEEEE.

V and J are TRBV27 and TRBJ1-1; the D is unclear. The CDR3 totals 14 residues. The germline gives CDR1 MNHEY, CDR2 SMNVEV (reference sequence). Trimming cost V 4 bases and J 0 bases, with 9 bases left between them. The DNA for the CDR3 is TGTGCCAGCAGTTATGACCGAATGAACACTGAAGCTTTCTTT. Protein product: CASSYDRMNTEAFF.

This chain joins TRBV27 and TRBJ1-5, with D possibly being TRBD1 (5 bases). Looked up from germline, CDR1 is MNHEY and CDR2 is SMNVEV (reference sequence). This CDR3 has 17 amino acids. The V and J ends lost 10 bases and 0 bases respectively, with 22 bases between them. The CDR3 DNA is TGTGCCACCTCTACCCCCGATATGGGGGATAGCAATCAGCCCCAGCATTTT. Amino acids: CATSTPDMGDSNQPQHF.

The V gene is TRBV3-1, the J gene TRBJ1-1; D is uncertain. Trimming shortened V by 2 bases and J by 8 bases, and 12 bases separated the two germline ends. Germline V gene sequence: CDR1 LGHDT, CDR2 YNNKEL (reference sequence). CDR3 length equals 13 residues. CDR3 amino acids: CASSQTLSQEAFF. In DNA form, the CDR3 reads TGTGCCAGCAGCCAAACTTTATCCCAAGAAGCTTTCTTT.

The CDR3 region is CASRLINGTSPRLNTGELFF. As DNA, the CDR3 is TGCGCCAGCAGGCTCATAAACGGGACTTCCCCACGGCTGAACACCGGGGAGCTGTTTTTT. The chain links TRBV23-1 to TRBJ2-2; a possible D gene is TRBD2 (6 bases). Being an ORF, TRBV23-1 has a function that is uncertain. The ends were cut back, 6 bases at V and 1 base at J, with 27 bases in the middle. The CDR3 totals 20 residues.

This clonotype was seen ten or more times. V is TRBV5-4 and J is TRBJ1-6; TRBD1 agrees at 8 bases. With 2 bases clipped from V and 8 bases from J, the junction kept 6 bases outside the gene matches. The V gene's germline CDR1 is SGHNT and CDR2 YYREEE (reference sequence). The CDR3 loop spans 15 amino acids. As DNA, the CDR3 is TGTGCCAGCAGCTTTACAGGGGGTGGGCATTCACCCCTCCACTTT. As protein: CASSFTGGGHSPLHF.

In its sample, this clonotype was seen once. The V call is TRBV6-2 or TRBV6-3, the J call TRBJ1-3; perhaps TRBD1 as D (6 bases). Germline V CDR1 and CDR2: MNHEY, SVGEGT. CDR3 length: 16 residues. Deletions cut 7 bases from V and 0 bases from J, with 16 bases between. CDR3: CASTWTAEDSGNTIYF. CDR3 nucleotide sequence: TGTGCCAGCACCTGGACAGCCGAAGACTCTGGAAACACCATATATTTT.

Worth noting for this clonotype: This may come from a read error, since a much larger clone is one base off. The chain couples TRBV7-8 to TRBJ2-3; D is possibly TRBD2 (5 bases). The ends were cut back, 1 base at V and 3 bases at J, with 11 bases in the middle. From germline, CDR1 is SGHVS and CDR2 FQNEAQ. CDR3 size: 15 residues. The CDR3 DNA is TGTGCCAGCAGCTTAGTAGCGAGGGTAACAGATACGCAGTATTTT. Residues: CASSLVARVTDTQYF. Based on the CDR3 plus reference TRBV7-8 and TRBJ2-3, the full variable domain is GAGVSQSPRYKVAKRGQDVALRCDPISGHVSLFWYQQALGQGPEFLTYFQNEAQLDKSGLPSDRFFAERPEGSVSTLKIQRTQQEDSAVYLCASSLVARVTDTQYFGPGTRLTVL.

This clonotype turned up a few times. The chain couples TRBV27 to TRBJ2-7, with 13 bases that match TRBD2. CDR1 and CDR2 (germline): MNHEY, SMNVEV (reference sequence). This CDR3 is 16 amino acids long. V shed 4 bases, J shed 3 bases, and the junction held 6 bases outside the gene matches. The CDR3 DNA sequence: TGTGCCAGCAGTTCCCCCCGACTAGCGGGGGGCTACGAGCAGTACTTC. Its protein product is CASSSPRLAGGYEQYF.

The V call is TRBV4-1, the J call TRBJ1-2, with a possible D match to TRBD1 (5 bases). The germline V gene encodes CDR1 MGHRA and CDR2 YSYEKL. Trimming removed 0 bases from V and 8 bases from J, with 22 bases in between. The CDR3 length is 17 residues. The CDR3 coding sequence is TGCGCCAGCAGCCAAGATTCCTTCGGGCAGGGTCTTGGGGGCTACACCTTC. As protein: CASSQDSFGQGLGGYTF.

This clonotype was seen more than once but under ten times. The J gene is TRBJ1-1, the V gene TRBV2, with no clear D. V dropped 2 bases and J dropped 5 bases, with 12 bases sitting between them. This CDR3 contains 14 residues. CDR1 SNHLY and CDR2 FYNNEI come from the germline V gene. The CDR3, as DNA: TGTGCCAGCAGTGAAACCCCAGCGGGTACTGAAGCTTTCTTT. As protein: CASSETPAGTEAFF. Using reference TRBV2 and TRBJ1-1 for the parts outside the CDR3, the full variable domain is EPEVTQTPSHQVTQMGQEVILRCVPISNHLYFYWYRQILGQKVEFLVSFYNNEISEKSEIFDDQFSVERPDGSNFTLKIRSTKLEDSAMYFCASSETPAGTEAFFGQGTRLTVV.

This clonotype came up many times. The chain couples TRBV5-6 to TRBJ1-2; 7 positions agree with TRBD1. V shed 0 bases and J 7 bases; nucleotides not matched to a gene: 6. CDR1 is SGHDT, CDR2 YYEEEE, per germline. The CDR3 spans 14 residues. CDR3 nucleotides: TGTGCCAGCAGCTTGGGGACAGGAGGAATTGGCTACACCTTC. This sequence encodes CASSLGTGGIGYTF.